What follows are 5 T cell receptor beta chains derived from one specimen sequenced in a study of T cell responses to AZD1222 COVID-19 vaccine. TCRdb's copy holds only in-frame clones and misses some; the assay was immunoSEQ multiplex PCR. The sample lists approximately 140,000 clones, 80% to 95% occurring once. The material sequenced was peripheral blood, taken 28 days after the second AZD1222 dose. Receptors originate from an adult who received the AZD1222 COVID-19 vaccine.

The chain employs TRBV3-1 (or the pseudogene TRBV3-2) and TRBJ1-2, with D possibly being TRBD1 (5 bases). V lost 2 bases and J lost 3, with 13 bases in between. The CDR3 consists of 15 residues. In germline, CDR1 is LGHDT, CDR2 YNNKEL (reference sequence). Here the CDR3 DNA reads TGTGCCAGCAGCCAAAAGCAGGGCTCCCACTATGGCTACACCTTC. Protein product: CASSQKQGSHYGYTF.

The rearrangement uses TRBV5-4 and TRBJ2-3; tentative D call: TRBD1 (5 bases). Germline V gene data show CDR1 as SGHNT and CDR2 as YYREEE (reference sequence). CDR3 length: 13 residues. Between the trimmed V and J ends, which lost 10 bases and 1 base, there was a span of 13 bases. CDR3 sequence reads: CAQGVYGTDTQYF. DNA for the CDR3: TGTGCCCAAGGGGTGTACGGCACAGATACGCAGTATTTT.

V gene TRBV6-5 combines with J gene TRBJ1-1; 8 bases fit TRBD1. The V segment lost 8 bases and the J segment 3 bases; nucleotides outside the gene matches: 11. The CDR3 is 15 amino acids. Germline CDR1 is MNHEY and CDR2 is SVGAGI. CDR3 sequence: CASGQGALWDTEAFF. DNA of the CDR3: TGTGCCAGCGGGCAGGGGGCTCTCTGGGACACTGAAGCTTTCTTT.

V and J are TRBV7-6 and TRBJ2-7; TRBD1 might be the D (5 bases). There are 14 residues in the CDR3. Germline CDR1 reads SGHVS; CDR2 reads FNYEAQ. V dropped 2 bases and J dropped 3 bases, with 11 bases sitting between them. DNA of the CDR3: TGTGCCAGCAGCTTATCCGGCAGGGACTACGAGCAGTACTTC. Amino acids: CASSLSGRDYEQYF.

Worth noting for this clone: Other nucleotide sequences in the sample specify the same CDR3. V usage is TRBV19 and J usage is TRBJ1-3; 7 bases match TRBD1. J gave up 0 bases and V 7 bases, and 6 bases lay outside the gene matches. Germline values: CDR1 LNHDA, CDR2 SQIVND (reference sequence). This CDR3 spans 15 amino acids. CDR3 residues: CASTPDRFSGNTIYF. The CDR3 DNA reads TGTGCCAGTACCCCGGACAGGTTCTCTGGAAACACCATATATTTT.